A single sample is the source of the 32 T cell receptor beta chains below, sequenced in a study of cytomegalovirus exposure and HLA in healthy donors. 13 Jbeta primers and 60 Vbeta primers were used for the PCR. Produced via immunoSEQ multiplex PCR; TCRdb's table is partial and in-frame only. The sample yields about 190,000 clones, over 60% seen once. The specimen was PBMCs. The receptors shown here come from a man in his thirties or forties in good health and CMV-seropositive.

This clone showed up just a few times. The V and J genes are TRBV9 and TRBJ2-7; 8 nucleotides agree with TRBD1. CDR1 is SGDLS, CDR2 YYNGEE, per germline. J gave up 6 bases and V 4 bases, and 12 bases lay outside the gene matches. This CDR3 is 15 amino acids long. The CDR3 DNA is TGTGCCAGCAGCCCCCGTGGACAGGGTCCCGGCGAGCAGTACTTC. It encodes CASSPRGQGPGEQYF.

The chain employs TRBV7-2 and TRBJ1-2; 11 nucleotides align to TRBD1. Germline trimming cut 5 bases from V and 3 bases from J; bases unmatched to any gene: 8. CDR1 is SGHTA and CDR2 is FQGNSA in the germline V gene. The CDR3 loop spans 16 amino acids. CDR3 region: CASSTRTGGADYGYTF. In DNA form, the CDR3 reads TGTGCCAGCAGCACGAGGACAGGGGGCGCGGACTATGGCTACACCTTC.

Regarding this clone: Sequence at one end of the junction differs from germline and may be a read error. CDR3 DNA sequence: TGTGCCAGTAAGCCAGGGGGCGTCGAGACCCCGTACTTC. Encoded protein: CASKPGGVETPYF. The chain is built from TRBV2 and TRBJ2-5; 8 bases are shared with TRBD1. Per germline, CDR1 SNHLY and CDR2 FYNNEI. CDR3 length equals 13 residues.

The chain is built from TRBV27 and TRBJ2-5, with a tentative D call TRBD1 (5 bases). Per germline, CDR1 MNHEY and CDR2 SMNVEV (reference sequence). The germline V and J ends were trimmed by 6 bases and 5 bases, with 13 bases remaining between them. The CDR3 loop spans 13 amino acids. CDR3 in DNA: TGTGCCAGCAGCGGACCAGGGCGGGAGACCCAGTACTTC. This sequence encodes CASSGPGRETQYF.

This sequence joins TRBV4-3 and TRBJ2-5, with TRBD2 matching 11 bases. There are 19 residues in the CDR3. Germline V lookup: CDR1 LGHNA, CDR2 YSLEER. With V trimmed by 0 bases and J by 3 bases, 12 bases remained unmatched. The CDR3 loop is CASSQDSPASGGQEETQYF. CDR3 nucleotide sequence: TGCGCCAGCAGCCAAGATAGCCCGGCTAGCGGGGGGCAGGAAGAGACCCAGTACTTC.

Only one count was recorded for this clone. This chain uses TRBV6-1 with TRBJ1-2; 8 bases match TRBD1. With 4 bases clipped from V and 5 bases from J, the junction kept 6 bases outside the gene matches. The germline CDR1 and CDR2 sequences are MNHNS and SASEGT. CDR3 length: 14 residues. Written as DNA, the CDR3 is TGTGCCAGCAGTGCTAATACAGGGGGGTATGGCTACACCTTC. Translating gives CASSANTGGYGYTF.

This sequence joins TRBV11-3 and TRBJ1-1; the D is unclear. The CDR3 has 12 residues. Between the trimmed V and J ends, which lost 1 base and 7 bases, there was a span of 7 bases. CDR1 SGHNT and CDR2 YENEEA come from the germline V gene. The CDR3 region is CASSLGFGEAFF. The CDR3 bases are TGTGCCAGCAGCTTAGGTTTCGGTGAAGCTTTCTTT.

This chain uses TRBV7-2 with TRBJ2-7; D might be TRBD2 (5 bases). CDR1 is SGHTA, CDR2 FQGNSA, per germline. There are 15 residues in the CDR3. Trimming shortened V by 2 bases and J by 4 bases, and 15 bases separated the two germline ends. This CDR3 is CASSLSGRGKYEQYF. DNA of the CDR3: TGTGCCAGCAGCTTATCGGGGAGAGGGAAATACGAGCAGTACTTC.

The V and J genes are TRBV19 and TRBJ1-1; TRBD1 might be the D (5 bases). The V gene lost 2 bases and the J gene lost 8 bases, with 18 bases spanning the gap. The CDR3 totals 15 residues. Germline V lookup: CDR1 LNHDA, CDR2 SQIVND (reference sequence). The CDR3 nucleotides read TGTGCCAGTAGTATAAGGCCAGGGTTAGGGTCAGAAGCTTTCTTT. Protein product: CASSIRPGLGSEAFF.

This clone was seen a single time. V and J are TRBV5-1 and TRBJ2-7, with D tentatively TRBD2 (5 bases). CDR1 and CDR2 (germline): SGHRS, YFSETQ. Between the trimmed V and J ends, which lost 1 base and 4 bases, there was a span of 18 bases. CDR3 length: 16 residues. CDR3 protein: CASSLSGSEGSYEQYF. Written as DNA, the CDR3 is TGCGCCAGCAGCTTGTCCGGTAGCGAAGGTTCGTACGAGCAGTACTTC.

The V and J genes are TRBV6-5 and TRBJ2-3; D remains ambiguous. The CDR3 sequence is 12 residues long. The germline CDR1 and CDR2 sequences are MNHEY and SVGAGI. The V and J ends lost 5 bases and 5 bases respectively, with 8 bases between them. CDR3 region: CASSSVGDTQYF. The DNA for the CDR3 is TGTGCCAGCAGTAGCGTCGGAGATACGCAGTATTTT.

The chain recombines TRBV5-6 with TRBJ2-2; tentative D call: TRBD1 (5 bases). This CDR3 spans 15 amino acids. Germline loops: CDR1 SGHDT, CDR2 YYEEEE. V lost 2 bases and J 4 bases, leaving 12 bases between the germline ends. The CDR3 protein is CASSFQGIGTGELFF. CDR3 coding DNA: TGTGCCAGCAGCTTTCAGGGTATAGGCACCGGGGAGCTGTTTTTT.

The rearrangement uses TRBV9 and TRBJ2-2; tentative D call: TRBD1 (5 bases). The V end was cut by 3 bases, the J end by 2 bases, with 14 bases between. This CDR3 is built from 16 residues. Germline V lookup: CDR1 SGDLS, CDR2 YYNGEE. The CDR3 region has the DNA TGTGCCAGCAGCGATCTCGGCAGGGTAAACACCGGGGAGCTGTTTTTT. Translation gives CASSDLGRVNTGELFF.

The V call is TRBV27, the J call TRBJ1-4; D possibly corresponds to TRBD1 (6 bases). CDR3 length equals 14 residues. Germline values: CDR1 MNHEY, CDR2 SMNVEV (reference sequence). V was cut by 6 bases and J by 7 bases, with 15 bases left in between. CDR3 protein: CASSRGGAGEKLFF. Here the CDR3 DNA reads TGTGCCAGCAGCCGCGGGGGGGCGGGTGAAAAACTGTTTTTT.

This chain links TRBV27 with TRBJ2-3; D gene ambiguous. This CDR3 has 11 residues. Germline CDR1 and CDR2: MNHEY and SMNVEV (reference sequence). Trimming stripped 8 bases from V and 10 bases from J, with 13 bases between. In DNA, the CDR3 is TGTGCCAGCGTCCTTTTGGAGTCGCAGTATTTT. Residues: CASVLLESQYF.

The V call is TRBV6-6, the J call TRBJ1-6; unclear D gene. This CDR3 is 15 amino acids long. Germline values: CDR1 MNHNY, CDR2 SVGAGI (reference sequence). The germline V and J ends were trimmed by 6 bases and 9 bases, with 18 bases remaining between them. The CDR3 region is CASRDGLGGTSPLHF. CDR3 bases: TGTGCCAGCAGAGACGGACTGGGAGGAACTTCACCCCTCCACTTT.

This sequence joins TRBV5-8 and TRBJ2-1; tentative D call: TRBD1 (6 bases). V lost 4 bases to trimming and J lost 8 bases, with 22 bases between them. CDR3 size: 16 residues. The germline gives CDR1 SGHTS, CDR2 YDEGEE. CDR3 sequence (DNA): TGTGCCAGCAGCCTTGGGTACAGGGTTATGGCCGATGAGCAGTTCTTC. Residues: CASSLGYRVMADEQFF.

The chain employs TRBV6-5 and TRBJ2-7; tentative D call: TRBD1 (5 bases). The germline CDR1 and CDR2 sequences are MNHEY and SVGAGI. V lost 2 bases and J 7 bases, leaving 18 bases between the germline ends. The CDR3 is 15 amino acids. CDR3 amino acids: CASSYTSVGHEEQYF. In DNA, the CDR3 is TGTGCCAGCAGTTACACCAGCGTGGGGCATGAAGAGCAGTACTTC.

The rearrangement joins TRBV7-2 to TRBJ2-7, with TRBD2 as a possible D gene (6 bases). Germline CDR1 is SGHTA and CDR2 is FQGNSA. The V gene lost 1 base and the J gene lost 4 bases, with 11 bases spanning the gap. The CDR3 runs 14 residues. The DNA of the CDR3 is TGTGCCAGCAGCTTAGGCGGGGCCGTTTACGAGCAGTACTTC. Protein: CASSLGGAVYEQYF.

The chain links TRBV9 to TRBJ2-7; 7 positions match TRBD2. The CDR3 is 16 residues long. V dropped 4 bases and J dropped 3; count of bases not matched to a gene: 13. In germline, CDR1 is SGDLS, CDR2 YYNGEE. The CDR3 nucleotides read TGTGCCAGCAGCTGGGGGGAGCTAGCGGCAAACTACGAGCAGTACTTC. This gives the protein CASSWGELAANYEQYF.

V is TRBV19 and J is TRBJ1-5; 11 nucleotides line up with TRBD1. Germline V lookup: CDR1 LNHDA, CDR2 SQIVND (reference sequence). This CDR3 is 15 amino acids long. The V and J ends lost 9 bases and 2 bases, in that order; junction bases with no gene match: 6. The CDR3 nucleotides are TGTGCCAGCCGGGACAGGGGGTTCGGCAATCAGCCCCAGCATTTT. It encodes CASRDRGFGNQPQHF.

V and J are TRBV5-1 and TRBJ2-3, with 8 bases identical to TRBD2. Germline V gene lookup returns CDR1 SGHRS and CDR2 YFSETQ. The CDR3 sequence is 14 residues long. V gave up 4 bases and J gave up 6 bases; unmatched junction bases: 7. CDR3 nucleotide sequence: TGCGCCAGCAGCCCGGGGGGGGGCGCGGATACGCAGTATTTT. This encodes CASSPGGGADTQYF.

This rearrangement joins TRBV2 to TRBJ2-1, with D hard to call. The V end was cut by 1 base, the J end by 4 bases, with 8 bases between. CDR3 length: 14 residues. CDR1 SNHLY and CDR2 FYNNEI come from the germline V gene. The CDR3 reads CASSEGSSYNEQFF. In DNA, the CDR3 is TGTGCCAGCAGTGAAGGAAGCTCGTACAATGAGCAGTTCTTC.

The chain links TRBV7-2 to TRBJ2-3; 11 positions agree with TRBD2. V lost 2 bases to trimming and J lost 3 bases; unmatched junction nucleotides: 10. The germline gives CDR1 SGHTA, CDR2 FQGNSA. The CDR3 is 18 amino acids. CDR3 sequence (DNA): TGTGCCAGCAGCTTACGGGTCCTAGCGGGAGGCTCAACAGATACGCAGTATTTT. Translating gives CASSLRVLAGGSTDTQYF.

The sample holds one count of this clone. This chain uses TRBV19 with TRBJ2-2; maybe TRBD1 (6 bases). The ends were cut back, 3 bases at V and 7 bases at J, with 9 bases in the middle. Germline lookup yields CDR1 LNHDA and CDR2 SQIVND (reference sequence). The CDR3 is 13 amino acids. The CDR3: CASSIMGHGELFF. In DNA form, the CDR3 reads TGTGCCAGTAGTATCATGGGACACGGGGAGCTGTTTTTT.

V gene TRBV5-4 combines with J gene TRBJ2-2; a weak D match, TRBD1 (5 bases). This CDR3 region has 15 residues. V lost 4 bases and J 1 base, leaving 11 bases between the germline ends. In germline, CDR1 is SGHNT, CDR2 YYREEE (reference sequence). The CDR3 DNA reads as TGTGCCAGCAGCCCTGACAGTATGAACACCGGGGAGCTGTTTTTT. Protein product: CASSPDSMNTGELFF. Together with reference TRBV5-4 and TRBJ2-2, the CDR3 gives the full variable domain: ETGVTQSPTHLIKTRGQQVTLRCSSQSGHNTVSWYQQALGQGPQFIFQYYREEENGRGNFPPRFSGLQFPNYSSELNVNALELDDSALYLCASSPDSMNTGELFFGEGSRLTVL.

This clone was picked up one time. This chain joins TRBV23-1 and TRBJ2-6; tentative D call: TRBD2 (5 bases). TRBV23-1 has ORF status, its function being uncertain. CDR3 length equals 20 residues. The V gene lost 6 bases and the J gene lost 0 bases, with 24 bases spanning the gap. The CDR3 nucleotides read TGCGCCAGCAGCCAGCTCAGTTCCTCGGGGATCTGCTCTGGGGCCAACGTCCTGACTTTC. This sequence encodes CASSQLSSSGICSGANVLTF.

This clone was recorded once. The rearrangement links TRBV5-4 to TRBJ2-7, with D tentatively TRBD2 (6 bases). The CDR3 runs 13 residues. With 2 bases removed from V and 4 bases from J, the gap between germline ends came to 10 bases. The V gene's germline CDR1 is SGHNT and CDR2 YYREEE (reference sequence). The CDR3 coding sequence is TGTGCCAGCAGCTTCGGGACTTATTACGAGCAGTACTTC. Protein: CASSFGTYYEQYF.

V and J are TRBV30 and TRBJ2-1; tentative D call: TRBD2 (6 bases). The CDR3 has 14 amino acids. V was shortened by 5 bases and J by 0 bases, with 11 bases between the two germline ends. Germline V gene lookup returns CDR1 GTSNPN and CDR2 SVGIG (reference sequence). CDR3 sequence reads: CAWSSGLSYNEQFF. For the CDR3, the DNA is TGTGCCTGGTCAAGCGGGCTCTCCTACAATGAGCAGTTCTTC.

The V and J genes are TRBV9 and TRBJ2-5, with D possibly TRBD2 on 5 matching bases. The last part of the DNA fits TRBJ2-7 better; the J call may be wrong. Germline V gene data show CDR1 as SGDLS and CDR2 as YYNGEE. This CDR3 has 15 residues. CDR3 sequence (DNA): TGTGCCAGCAGCGTAGCTGGGAGTAGCGCCTACGAGCAGTACTTC. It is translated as CASSVAGSSAYEQYF.

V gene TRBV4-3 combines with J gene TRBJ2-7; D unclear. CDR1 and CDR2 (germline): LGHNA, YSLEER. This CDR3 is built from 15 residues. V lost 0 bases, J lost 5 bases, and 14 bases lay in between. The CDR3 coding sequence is TGCGCCAGCAGCCAAGATTGGGCTAAATTAAACGAGCAGTACTTC. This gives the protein CASSQDWAKLNEQYF.

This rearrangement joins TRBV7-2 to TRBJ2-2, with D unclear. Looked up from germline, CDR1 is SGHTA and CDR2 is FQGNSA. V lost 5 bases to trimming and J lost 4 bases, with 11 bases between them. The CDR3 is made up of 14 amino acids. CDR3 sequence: CASSPSAFTGELFF. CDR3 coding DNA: TGTGCCAGCAGCCCCAGCGCCTTCACCGGGGAGCTGTTTTTT.